The T cell receptor beta chain described here comes from a study of T cell repertoires in cytomegalovirus infection. The germline V gene encodes CDR1 SNHLY and CDR2 FYNNEI. The CDR3 covers 13 residues. With V trimmed by 6 bases and J by 6 bases, 5 bases remained unmatched. This clonotype was seen only a few times. MiXCR, run by TCRdb on the reads, gives a single entry per CDR3 protein. Counted here are about 400,000 distinct CDR3 sequences, over 15% occurring once; the ten biggest clones make up roughly 9%. The specimen was PBMCs. The V call is TRBV2, the J call TRBJ1-2; 9 nucleotides line up with TRBD1. This sequence was found in a human donor in good health (CMV status not recorded). Some clones in this sample may be carry-over from other donors' samples. The CDR3 sequence is CASRKGQGNGYTF. CDR3 bases: TGTGCCAGCAGAAAGGGACAGGGAAATGGCTACACCTTC.